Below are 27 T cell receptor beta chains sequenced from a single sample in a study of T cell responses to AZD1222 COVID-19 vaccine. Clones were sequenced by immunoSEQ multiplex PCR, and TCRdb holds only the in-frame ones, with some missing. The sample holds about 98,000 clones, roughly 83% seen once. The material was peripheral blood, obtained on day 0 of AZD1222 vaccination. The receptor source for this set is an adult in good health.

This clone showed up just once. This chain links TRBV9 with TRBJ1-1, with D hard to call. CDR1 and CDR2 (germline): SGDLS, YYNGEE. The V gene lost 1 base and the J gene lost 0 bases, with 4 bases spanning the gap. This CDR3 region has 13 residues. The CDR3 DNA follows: TGTGCCAGCAGCGTAAGGGTGAACACTGAAGCTTTCTTT. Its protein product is CASSVRVNTEAFF.

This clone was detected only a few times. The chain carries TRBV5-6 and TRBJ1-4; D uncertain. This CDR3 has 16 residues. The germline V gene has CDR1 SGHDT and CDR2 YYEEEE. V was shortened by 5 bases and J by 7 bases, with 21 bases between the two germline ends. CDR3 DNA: TGTGCCAGCAGTCATTGGTGGACGGATCGGGGTGAAAAACTGTTTTTT. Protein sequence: CASSHWWTDRGEKLFF.

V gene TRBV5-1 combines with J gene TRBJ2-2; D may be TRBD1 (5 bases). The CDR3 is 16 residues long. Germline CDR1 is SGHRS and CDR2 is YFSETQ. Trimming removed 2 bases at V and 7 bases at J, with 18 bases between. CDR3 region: CASSLTGIPSVGELFF. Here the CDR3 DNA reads TGCGCCAGCAGCTTAACAGGAATCCCCTCTGTCGGGGAGCTGTTTTTT. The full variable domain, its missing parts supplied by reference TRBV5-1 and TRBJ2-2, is KAGVTQTPRYLIKTRGQQVTLSCSPISGHRSVSWYQQTPGQGLQFLFEYFSETQRNKGNFPGRFSGRQFSNSRSEMNVSTLELGDSALYLCASSLTGIPSVGELFFGEGSRLTVL.

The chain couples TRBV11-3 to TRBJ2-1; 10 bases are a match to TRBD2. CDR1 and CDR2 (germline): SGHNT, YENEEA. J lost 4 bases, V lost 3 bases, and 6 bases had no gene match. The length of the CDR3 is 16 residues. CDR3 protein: CASSFAGTSAYNEQFF. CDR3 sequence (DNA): TGTGCCAGCAGCTTCGCCGGGACTAGCGCTTACAATGAGCAGTTCTTC.

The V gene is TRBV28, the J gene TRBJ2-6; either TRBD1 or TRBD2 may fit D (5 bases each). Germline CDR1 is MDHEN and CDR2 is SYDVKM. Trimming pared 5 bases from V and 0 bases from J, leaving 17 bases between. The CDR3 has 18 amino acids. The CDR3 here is CASSPSGTVPSGANVLTF. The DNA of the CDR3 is TGTGCCAGCAGTCCATCCGGGACGGTCCCCTCTGGGGCCAACGTCCTGACTTTC.

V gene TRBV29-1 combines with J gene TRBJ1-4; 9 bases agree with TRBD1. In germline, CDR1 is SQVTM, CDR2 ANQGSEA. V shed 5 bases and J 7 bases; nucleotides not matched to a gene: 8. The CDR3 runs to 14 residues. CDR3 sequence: CSVSPGTGLEKLFF. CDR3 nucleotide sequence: TGCAGCGTTTCTCCGGGGACAGGGCTTGAAAAACTGTTTTTT.

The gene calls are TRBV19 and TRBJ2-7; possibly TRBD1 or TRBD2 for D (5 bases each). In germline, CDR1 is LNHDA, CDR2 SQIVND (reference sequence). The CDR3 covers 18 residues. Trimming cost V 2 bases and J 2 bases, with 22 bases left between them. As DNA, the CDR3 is TGTGCCAGTAGTATATTCTCCCGGGTTGGGGGAGAGGCCTACGAGCAGTACTTC. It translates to CASSIFSRVGGEAYEQYF. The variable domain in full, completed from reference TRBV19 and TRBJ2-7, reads DGGITQSPKYLFRKEGQNVTLSCEQNLNHDAMYWYRQDPGQGLRLIYYSQIVNDFQKGDIAEGYSVSREKKESFPLTVTSAQKNPTAFYLCASSIFSRVGGEAYEQYFGPGTRLTVT.

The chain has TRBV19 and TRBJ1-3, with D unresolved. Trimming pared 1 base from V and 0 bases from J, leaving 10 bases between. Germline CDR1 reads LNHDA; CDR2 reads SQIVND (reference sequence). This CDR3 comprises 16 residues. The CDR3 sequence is CASSIASAYSGNTIYF. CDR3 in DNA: TGTGCCAGTAGTATAGCGTCCGCCTACTCTGGAAACACCATATATTTT.

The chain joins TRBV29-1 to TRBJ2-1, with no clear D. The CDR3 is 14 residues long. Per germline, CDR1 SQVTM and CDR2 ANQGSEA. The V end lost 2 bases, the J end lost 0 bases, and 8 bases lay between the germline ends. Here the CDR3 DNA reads TGCAGCGTTGAAAGTGCACTCTCCTACAATGAGCAGTTCTTC. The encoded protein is CSVESALSYNEQFF.

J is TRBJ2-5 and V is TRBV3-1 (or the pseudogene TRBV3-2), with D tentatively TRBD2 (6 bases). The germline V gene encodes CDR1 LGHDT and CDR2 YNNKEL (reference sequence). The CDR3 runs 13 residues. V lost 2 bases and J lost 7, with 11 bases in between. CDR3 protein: CASSQNSRGTQYF. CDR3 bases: TGTGCCAGCAGCCAAAATTCGCGGGGGACCCAGTACTTC.

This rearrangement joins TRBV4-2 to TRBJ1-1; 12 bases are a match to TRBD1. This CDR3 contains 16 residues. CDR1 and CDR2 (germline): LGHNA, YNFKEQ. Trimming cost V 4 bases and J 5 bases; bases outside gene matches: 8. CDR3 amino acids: CASSPAGQGARTEAFF. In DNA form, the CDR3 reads TGTGCCAGCAGCCCGGCGGGACAGGGGGCGCGTACTGAAGCTTTCTTT.

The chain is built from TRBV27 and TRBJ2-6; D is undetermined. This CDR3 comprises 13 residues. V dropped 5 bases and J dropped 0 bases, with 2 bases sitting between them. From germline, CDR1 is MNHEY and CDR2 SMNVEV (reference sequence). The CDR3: CASSPSGANVLTF. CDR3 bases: TGTGCCAGCAGTCCCTCTGGGGCCAACGTCCTGACTTTC. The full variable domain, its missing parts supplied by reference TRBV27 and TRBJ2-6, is EAQVTQNPRYLITVTGKKLTVTCSQNMNHEYMSWYRQDPGLGLRQIYYSMNVEVTDKGDVPEGYKVSRKEKRNFPLILESPSPNQTSLYFCASSPSGANVLTFGAGSRLTVL.

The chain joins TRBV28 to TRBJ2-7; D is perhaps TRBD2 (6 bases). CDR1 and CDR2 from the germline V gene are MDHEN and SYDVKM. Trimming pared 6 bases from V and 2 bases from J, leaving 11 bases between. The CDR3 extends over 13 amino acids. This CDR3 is CASRVGTAYEQYF. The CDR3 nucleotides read TGTGCCAGCAGGGTGGGGACTGCCTACGAGCAGTACTTC.

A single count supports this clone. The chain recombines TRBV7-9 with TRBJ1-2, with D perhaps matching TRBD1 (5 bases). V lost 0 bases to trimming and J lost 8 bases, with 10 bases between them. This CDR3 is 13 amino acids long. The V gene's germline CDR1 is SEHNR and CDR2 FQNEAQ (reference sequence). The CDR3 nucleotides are TGTGCCAGCAGCTTAGCGGGGGGTACAGGCTACACCTTC. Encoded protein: CASSLAGGTGYTF.

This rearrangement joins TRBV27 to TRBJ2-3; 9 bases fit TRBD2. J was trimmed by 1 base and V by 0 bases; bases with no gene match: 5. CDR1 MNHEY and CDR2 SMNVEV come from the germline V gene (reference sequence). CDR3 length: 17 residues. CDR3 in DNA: TGTGCCAGCAGTTTATCGGTCGCTAGCGGGGGCACAGATACGCAGTATTTT. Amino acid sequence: CASSLSVASGGTDTQYF.

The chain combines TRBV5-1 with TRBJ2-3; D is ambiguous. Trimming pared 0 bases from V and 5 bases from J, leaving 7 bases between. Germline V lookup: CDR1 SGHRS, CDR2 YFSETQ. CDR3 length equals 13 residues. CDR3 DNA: TGCGCCAGCAGCTTGGTTGAGGTAGATACGCAGTATTTT. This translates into CASSLVEVDTQYF.

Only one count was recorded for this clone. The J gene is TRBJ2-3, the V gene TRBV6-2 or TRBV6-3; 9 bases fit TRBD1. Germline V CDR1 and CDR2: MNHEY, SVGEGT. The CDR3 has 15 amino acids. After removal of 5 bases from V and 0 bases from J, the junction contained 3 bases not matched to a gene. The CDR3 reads CASSTGQGSTDTQYF. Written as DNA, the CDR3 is TGTGCCAGCAGTACGGGACAGGGTAGCACAGATACGCAGTATTTT.

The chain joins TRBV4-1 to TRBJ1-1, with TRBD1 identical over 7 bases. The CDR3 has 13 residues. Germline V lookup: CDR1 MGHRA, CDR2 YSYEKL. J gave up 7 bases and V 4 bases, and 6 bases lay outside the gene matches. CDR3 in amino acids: CASSLHQGVEAFF. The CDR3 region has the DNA TGCGCCAGCAGCCTCCACCAGGGGGTTGAAGCTTTCTTT.

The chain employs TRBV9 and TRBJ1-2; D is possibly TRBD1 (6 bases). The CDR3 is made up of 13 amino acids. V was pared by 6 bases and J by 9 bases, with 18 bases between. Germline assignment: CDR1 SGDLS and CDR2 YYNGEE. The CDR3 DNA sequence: TGTGCCAGCACCGGGACATCCCTCTGGAGCTACACCTTC. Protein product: CASTGTSLWSYTF.

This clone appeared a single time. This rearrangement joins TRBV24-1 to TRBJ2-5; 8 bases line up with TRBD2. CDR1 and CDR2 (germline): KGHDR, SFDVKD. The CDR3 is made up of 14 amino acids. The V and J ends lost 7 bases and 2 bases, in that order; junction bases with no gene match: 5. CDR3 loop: CATSRAGAQETQYF. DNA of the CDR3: TGTGCCACCAGCCGAGCGGGGGCACAAGAGACCCAGTACTTC.

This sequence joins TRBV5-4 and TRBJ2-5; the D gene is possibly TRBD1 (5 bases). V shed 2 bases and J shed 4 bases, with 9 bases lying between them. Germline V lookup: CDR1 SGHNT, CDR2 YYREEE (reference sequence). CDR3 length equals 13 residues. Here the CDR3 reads CASSLQDRETQYF. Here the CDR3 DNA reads TGTGCCAGCAGCTTACAGGATAGAGAGACCCAGTACTTC. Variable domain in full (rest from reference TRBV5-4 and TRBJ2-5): ETGVTQSPTHLIKTRGQQVTLRCSSQSGHNTVSWYQQALGQGPQFIFQYYREEENGRGNFPPRFSGLQFPNYSSELNVNALELDDSALYLCASSLQDRETQYFGPGTRLLVL.

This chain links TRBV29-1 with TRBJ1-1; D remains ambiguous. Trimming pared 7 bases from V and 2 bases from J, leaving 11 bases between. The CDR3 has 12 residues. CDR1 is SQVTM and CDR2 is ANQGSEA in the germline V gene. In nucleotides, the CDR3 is TGCAGCGGTGGACGTATTAACACTGAAGCTTTCTTT. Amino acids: CSGGRINTEAFF.

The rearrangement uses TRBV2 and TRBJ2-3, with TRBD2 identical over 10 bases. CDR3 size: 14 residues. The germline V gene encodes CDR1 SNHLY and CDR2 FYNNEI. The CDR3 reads CALQREGRGDTQYF. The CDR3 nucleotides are TGTGCGCTACAGCGGGAGGGCCGGGGAGATACGCAGTATTTT.

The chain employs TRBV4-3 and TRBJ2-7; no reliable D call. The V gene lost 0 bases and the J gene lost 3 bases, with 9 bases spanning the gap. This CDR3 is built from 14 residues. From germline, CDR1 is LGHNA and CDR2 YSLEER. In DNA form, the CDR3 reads TGCGCCAGCAGCCAAGAAATGACCCTCTACGAGCAGTACTTC. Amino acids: CASSQEMTLYEQYF.

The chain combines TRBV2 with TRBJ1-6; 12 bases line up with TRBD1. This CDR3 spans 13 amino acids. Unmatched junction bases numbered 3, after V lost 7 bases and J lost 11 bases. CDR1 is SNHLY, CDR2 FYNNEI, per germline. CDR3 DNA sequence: TGTGCCAGCATGGGACAGGGGGCTGCACCCCTCCACTTT. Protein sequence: CASMGQGAAPLHF.

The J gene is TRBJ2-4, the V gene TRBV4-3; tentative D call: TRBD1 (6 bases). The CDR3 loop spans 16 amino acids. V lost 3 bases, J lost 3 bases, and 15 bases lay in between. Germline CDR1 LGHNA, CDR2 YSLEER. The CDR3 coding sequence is TGCGCCAGCAGCCACAACCCCCAGGGGAGCAAAAACATTCAGTACTTC. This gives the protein CASSHNPQGSKNIQYF.

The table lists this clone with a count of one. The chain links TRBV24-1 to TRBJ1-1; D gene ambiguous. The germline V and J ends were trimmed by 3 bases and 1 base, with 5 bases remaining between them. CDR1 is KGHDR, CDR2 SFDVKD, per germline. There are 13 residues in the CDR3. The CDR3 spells CATSDPGNTEAFF. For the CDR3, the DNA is TGTGCCACCAGTGATCCAGGGAACACTGAAGCTTTCTTT.